Listed here are 6 T cell receptor beta chains from one sample, sequenced in a study of blood T cell repertoires in COVID-19. Clones were read by immunoSEQ multiplex PCR, and TCRdb kept only the in-frame ones, dropping some. The table records 200,000 to 250,000 clones, 75% to 85% of them present only once. What was sequenced was peripheral blood. These receptors were obtained from a woman older than 75 with COVID-19, enrolled during active disease.

The chain uses TRBV30 and TRBJ1-6; tentative D call: TRBD1 (5 bases). Trimming took 4 bases from V and 6 from J, leaving 19 bases between them. CDR3 length: 16 residues. The germline V gene encodes CDR1 GTSNPN and CDR2 SVGIG (reference sequence). The CDR3 region is CAWKLTQGSPNSPLHF. The CDR3 DNA sequence: TGTGCCTGGAAGCTTACCCAGGGTTCCCCTAATTCACCCCTCCACTTT.

This clone was seen a handful of times. The V gene is TRBV11-2, the J gene TRBJ2-7; D might be TRBD1 (6 bases). CDR3 size: 14 residues. V was pared by 2 bases and J by 8 bases, with 16 bases between. Per the germline V gene, CDR1 is SGHAT and CDR2 is FQNNGV. The DNA for the CDR3 is TGTGCCAGCAGCTTAAGGACAGTGGGGTTCCAGCAGTACTTC. It translates to CASSLRTVGFQQYF.

The V gene is TRBV7-2, the J gene TRBJ1-5, with TRBD1 matching 9 bases. Unmatched junction bases numbered 4, after V lost 0 bases and J lost 4 bases. The CDR3 length is 16 residues. Germline V CDR1 and CDR2: SGHTA, FQGNSA. Written as DNA, the CDR3 is TGTGCCAGCAGCTTAGCCTCCGGGACAGGGAATCAGCCCCAGCATTTT. This encodes CASSLASGTGNQPQHF.

The chain employs TRBV7-2 and TRBJ1-5; no definite D call. This CDR3 has 16 amino acids. Trimming shortened V by 0 bases and J by 5 bases, and 14 bases separated the two germline ends. Germline CDR1 SGHTA, CDR2 FQGNSA. The CDR3 sequence: CASSLAADHRDQPQHF. The CDR3 DNA is TGTGCCAGCAGCTTAGCGGCAGACCATCGGGATCAGCCCCAGCATTTT.

The J gene is TRBJ1-3, the V gene TRBV6-1; D is perhaps TRBD1 (5 bases). Trimming took 3 bases from V and 7 from J, leaving 13 bases between them. The CDR3 covers 14 residues. CDR1 and CDR2 from the germline V gene are MNHNS and SASEGT. The CDR3 nucleotides are TGTGCCAGCAGTGATCAGGGTTTTAAGAACACCATATATTTT. It codes for CASSDQGFKNTIYF.

This clone has just a few counts. Germline is not matched at one junction end, which may reflect a read error. This rearrangement joins TRBV6-5 to TRBJ2-7, with D tentatively TRBD1 (6 bases). Germline lookup yields CDR1 MNHEY and CDR2 SVGAGI. CDR3 size: 13 residues. CDR3 region: CASWKQGRSPLLF. CDR3 in DNA: TGTGCCAGCTGGAAACAGGGAAGGTCCCCCCTGCTTTTC.